Shown below are 32 T cell receptor beta chains from a single sample sequenced in a study of shared clonotypes between healthy human individuals. Using immunoSEQ multiplex PCR, the repertoire was profiled, and TCRdb retains in-frame clones only, with some absent. The sample consists of about 480,000 clones, 60% to 85% of them appearing once. Sequenced input: PBMCs. All receptors come from a woman between 35 and 50 years old in good health. Some clones in this sample may be carry-over from other donors' samples.

Notes on this clone: A junction boundary mismatches the germline segment, possibly from a read error. This chain connects TRBV9 to TRBJ2-7; 11 bases match TRBD2. CDR3 size: 19 residues. CDR1 is SGDLS and CDR2 is YYNGEE in the germline V gene. CDR3 DNA: TGTGCCAGCAGCGTAGCTACGAGGACTAGCGGGCCCGGGGACTACCAGCAGTACTTC. This translates into CASSVATRTSGPGDYQQYF.

The chain carries TRBV7-9 and TRBJ2-1, with 7 bases aligning to TRBD2. This CDR3 contains 18 residues. The V segment lost 6 bases and the J segment 0 bases; nucleotides outside the gene matches: 14. The germline gives CDR1 SEHNR, CDR2 FQNEAQ (reference sequence). The CDR3 spells CASRSGRLAPSSYNEQFF. The CDR3 DNA reads TGTGCCAGCAGATCGGGGCGACTAGCACCCAGCTCCTACAATGAGCAGTTCTTC.

A word on this clone: The same CDR3 also results from other DNA sequences found in this sample. This sequence joins TRBV5-1 and TRBJ2-5, with D possibly matching TRBD2 (5 bases). Trimming pared 0 bases from V and 5 bases from J, leaving 8 bases between. CDR1 is SGHRS, CDR2 YFSETQ, per germline. The length of the CDR3 is 13 residues. CDR3 sequence (DNA): TGCGCCAGCAGCTTGGGAGGGTTGGAGACCCAGTACTTC. Encoded protein: CASSLGGLETQYF.

The gene calls are TRBV30 and TRBJ1-6, with D perhaps matching TRBD1 (6 bases). Trimming cost V 4 bases and J 7 bases, with 17 bases left between them. The CDR3 is 15 residues long. Germline values: CDR1 GTSNPN, CDR2 SVGIG (reference sequence). This chain's CDR3 is CAWNGAGTTNSPLHF. The CDR3 DNA reads as TGTGCCTGGAATGGAGCCGGGACAACAAATTCACCCCTCCACTTT.

This rearrangement joins TRBV5-1 to TRBJ2-6, with 7 bases matching TRBD2. This CDR3 is built from 16 residues. Unmatched junction bases numbered 2, after V lost 0 bases and J lost 2 bases. CDR1 is SGHRS, CDR2 YFSETQ, per germline. CDR3 nucleotides: TGCGCCAGCAGCTTGGAGGGAGGGGCTGGGGCCAACGTCCTGACTTTC. Protein: CASSLEGGAGANVLTF.

The V gene is TRBV30, the J gene TRBJ2-2, with D unresolved. The germline V gene encodes CDR1 GTSNPN and CDR2 SVGIG (reference sequence). There are 12 residues in the CDR3. Trimming took off 2 bases at V and 3 bases at J, with 4 bases between the two ends. The CDR3 coding sequence is TGTGCCTGGAGTCCTTACACCGGGGAGCTGTTTTTT. Translating gives CAWSPYTGELFF.

This chain joins TRBV9 and TRBJ1-4; no definite D call. Trimming cost V 4 bases and J 6 bases, with 16 bases left between them. The length of the CDR3 is 15 residues. Germline V gene data show CDR1 as SGDLS and CDR2 as YYNGEE. Written as DNA, the CDR3 is TGTGCCAGCAGCTTCCGTGGAGGGCCCGATGAAAAACTGTTTTTT. Its protein is CASSFRGGPDEKLFF.

V gene TRBV25-1 combines with J gene TRBJ1-1, with 7 nucleotides matching TRBD1. This CDR3 has 15 amino acids. After removal of 5 bases from V and 2 bases from J, the junction contained 8 bases not matched to a gene. In germline, CDR1 is MGHDK, CDR2 SYGVNS. The CDR3 here is CASSSSTGPNTEAFF. In DNA form, the CDR3 reads TGTGCCAGCAGTTCGTCGACAGGGCCCAACACTGAAGCTTTCTTT.

This clone has only a few counts. The genes are TRBV19 and TRBJ1-1; possible D gene TRBD1, 5 bases. The CDR3 has 15 residues. The germline V and J ends were trimmed by 4 bases and 5 bases, with 17 bases remaining between them. Germline CDR1 LNHDA, CDR2 SQIVND (reference sequence). The CDR3 sequence: CASSTPGLSRTEAFF. The CDR3 bases are TGTGCCAGTAGTACCCCGGGACTTTCGAGGACTGAAGCTTTCTTT.

The rearrangement joins TRBV10-1 to TRBJ1-5; D call uncertain. Trimming pared 5 bases from V and 1 base from J, leaving 15 bases between. The CDR3 has 16 residues. The V gene's germline CDR1 is WNHNN and CDR2 SYGVQD (reference sequence). CDR3 coding DNA: TGCGCCAGCAGTACCCATCTGGCAGCCAGCAATCAGCCCCAGCATTTT. Protein product: CASSTHLAASNQPQHF.

This clone was recorded at least ten times. Other DNA variants within this sample encode the same CDR3. The rearrangement links TRBV5-6 to TRBJ1-2; D might be TRBD1 (6 bases). Germline CDR1 and CDR2: SGHDT and YYEEEE. V shed 3 bases and J shed 3 bases, with 15 bases lying between them. The length of the CDR3 is 15 residues. The CDR3 sequence: CASSYERTDHYGYTF. The CDR3 DNA is TGTGCCAGCAGCTACGAGCGGACAGACCACTATGGCTACACCTTC. The full variable domain, rest sourced from reference TRBV5-6 and TRBJ1-2, is DAGVTQSPTHLIKTRGQQVTLRCSPKSGHDTVSWYQQALGQGPQFIFQYYEEEERQRGNFPDRFSGHQFPNYSSELNVNALLLGDSALYLCASSYERTDHYGYTFGSGTRLTVV.

V gene TRBV11-2 combines with J gene TRBJ2-7; 9 bases line up with TRBD1. Germline CDR1 SGHAT, CDR2 FQNNGV. The V gene end was trimmed by 0 bases and the J gene end by 7 bases; junction bases not matched to a gene: 4. This CDR3 spans 14 amino acids. CDR3 in DNA: TGTGCCAGCAGCTTAGATACAGGGGGCAGAGAGCAGTACTTC. This sequence encodes CASSLDTGGREQYF.

The chain couples TRBV5-4 to TRBJ1-1, with 12 bases that match TRBD1. CDR3 length: 14 amino acids. The ends lost 3 bases at V and 5 bases at J; junction bases unmatched: 2. Germline lookup yields CDR1 SGHNT and CDR2 YYREEE (reference sequence). The CDR3 reads CASSWDRGRTEAFF. The CDR3 coding sequence is TGTGCCAGCAGCTGGGACAGGGGGCGAACTGAAGCTTTCTTT.

V is TRBV18 and J is TRBJ2-1; TRBD1 agrees at 9 bases. V was clipped by 4 bases and J by 9 bases; unmatched bases: 7. This CDR3 has 14 amino acids. Germline CDR1 reads KGHSH; CDR2 reads LQKENI. CDR3 amino acids: CASSQTDRGFEQFF. The CDR3 region has the DNA TGTGCCAGCTCACAAACCGACAGGGGGTTTGAGCAGTTCTTC.

This chain joins TRBV28 and TRBJ1-1; D is possibly TRBD1 (5 bases). Trimming took 7 bases from V and 11 from J, leaving 23 bases between them. From germline, CDR1 is MDHEN and CDR2 SYDVKM. The CDR3 consists of 14 residues. As DNA, the CDR3 is TGTGCCAGCACAACCACATATGGGGGTGAAACTGCTTTCTTT. Translating it yields CASTTTYGGETAFF.

The chain recombines TRBV7-9 with TRBJ1-6; D is uncertain. The V end was cut by 5 bases, the J end by 10 bases, with 15 bases between. Germline values: CDR1 SEHNR, CDR2 FQNEAQ (reference sequence). The CDR3 runs 14 residues. The CDR3 loop reads CASSPDSTSSPLHF. Written as DNA, the CDR3 is TGTGCCAGCAGCCCCGACTCGACGAGCTCACCCCTCCACTTT.

This clone was seen ten or more times. This chain uses TRBV6-6 with TRBJ2-7; D is possibly TRBD2 (6 bases). There are 15 residues in the CDR3. From germline, CDR1 is MNHNY and CDR2 SVGAGI (reference sequence). Trimming shortened V by 0 bases and J by 6 bases, and 15 bases separated the two germline ends. CDR3 in DNA: TGTGCCAGCAGTTACTCCCCGGAGGGTAGCGCCGAGCAGTACTTC. This codes for CASSYSPEGSAEQYF.

The V and J genes are TRBV6-5 and TRBJ2-2; D is perhaps TRBD1 (6 bases). Germline V gene data show CDR1 as MNHEY and CDR2 as SVGAGI. The CDR3 is made up of 15 amino acids. V was cut by 2 bases and J by 2 bases, with 9 bases left in between. CDR3 sequence: CASSYGDINTGELFF. In DNA, the CDR3 is TGTGCCAGCAGTTACGGGGACATTAACACCGGGGAGCTGTTTTTT.

The rearrangement uses TRBV28 and TRBJ2-2; TRBD1 matches 8 bases. V dropped 3 bases and J dropped 6; count of bases not matched to a gene: 9. Germline CDR1 reads MDHEN; CDR2 reads SYDVKM. This CDR3 is built from 16 residues. The CDR3 sequence: CASSFQGTGKSGELFF. In DNA form, the CDR3 reads TGTGCCAGCAGTTTCCAGGGGACAGGAAAATCCGGGGAGCTGTTTTTT.

This clone was observed a handful of times. V is TRBV7-9 and J is TRBJ2-1; 12 nucleotides line up with TRBD2. CDR3 length: 15 residues. Germline V lookup: CDR1 SEHNR, CDR2 FQNEAQ (reference sequence). Trimming at V came to 7 bases and at J to 5 bases, leaving 6 bases not matched to a gene. CDR3 DNA: TGTGCCAGCACCTCGGGACTAGCGGGTCACAATGAGCAGTTCTTC. The encoded protein is CASTSGLAGHNEQFF.

The V call is TRBV27, the J call TRBJ2-7, with TRBD1 matching over 7 bases. The germline gives CDR1 MNHEY, CDR2 SMNVEV (reference sequence). This CDR3 has 15 amino acids. With 2 bases clipped from V and 1 base from J, the junction kept 5 bases outside the gene matches. This CDR3 is CASSLRDRPSYEQYF. In DNA, the CDR3 is TGTGCCAGCAGTTTACGGGACAGACCATCCTACGAGCAGTACTTC.

This rearrangement joins TRBV14 to TRBJ1-1; D not certain. Germline CDR1 reads SGHDN; CDR2 reads FVKESK. This CDR3 spans 11 amino acids. V shed 1 base and J shed 10 bases, with 7 bases lying between them. CDR3 DNA: TGTGCCAGCAGCCAAGGTTCCTTAGCTTTCTTT. Encoded protein: CASSQGSLAFF.

The chain is built from TRBV11-3 and TRBJ2-1; D gene unclear. Germline lookup yields CDR1 SGHNT and CDR2 YENEEA. V shed 5 bases and J shed 7 bases, with 12 bases lying between them. This CDR3 has 13 residues. The CDR3 spells CASSARVGNEQFF. Written as DNA, the CDR3 is TGTGCCAGCAGCGCGAGAGTGGGGAATGAGCAGTTCTTC.

This rearrangement joins TRBV18 to TRBJ2-7; no definite D call. CDR1 is KGHSH and CDR2 is LQKENI in the germline V gene. Deletions cut 6 bases from V and 0 bases from J, with 12 bases between. The CDR3 extends over 14 amino acids. DNA for the CDR3: TGTGCCAGCTCCCCCACGCATAGCTCCTACGAGCAGTACTTC. Translating gives CASSPTHSSYEQYF.

The V call is TRBV7-2, the J call TRBJ1-6, with 7 bases fitting TRBD1. V gave up 4 bases and J gave up 14 bases; unmatched junction bases: 5. This CDR3 comprises 12 residues. Germline-derived CDR1 and CDR2 are SGHTA and FQGNSA. As DNA, the CDR3 is TGTGCCAGCAGCTCCTCCGGGACAGCCCTCCACTTT. It encodes CASSSSGTALHF.

The chain is built from TRBV7-3 and TRBJ2-5; a possible D gene is TRBD1 (6 bases). V gave up 5 bases and J gave up 5 bases, with 12 bases separating them. The CDR3 is made up of 13 amino acids. Germline V gene lookup returns CDR1 SGHTA and CDR2 FQGTGA. Written as DNA, the CDR3 is TGTGCCAGCAGCGCAACTAGGGGGGAGACCCAGTACTTC. Residues: CASSATRGETQYF.

This clone was seen more than once but under ten times. This chain connects TRBV7-2 to TRBJ2-1, with no clear D. The CDR3 is 15 amino acids. Trimming pared 3 bases from V and 3 bases from J, leaving 12 bases between. Germline lookup yields CDR1 SGHTA and CDR2 FQGNSA. The CDR3 loop is CASSFSGKHYNEQFF. The CDR3 coding sequence is TGTGCCAGCAGCTTTTCTGGGAAGCACTACAATGAGCAGTTCTTC.

J is TRBJ2-7 and V is TRBV6-6; D may be TRBD1 or TRBD2 (6 bases each). The V end lost 7 bases, the J end lost 5 bases, and 15 bases lay between the germline ends. Germline V lookup: CDR1 MNHNY, CDR2 SVGAGI (reference sequence). The CDR3 runs to 13 residues. The CDR3 DNA reads TGTGCCAGCACCCCTCAGGGGAGGAACGAGCAGTACTTC. Its protein product is CASTPQGRNEQYF.

The chain uses TRBV6-6 and TRBJ1-5; 10 bases fit TRBD1. The CDR3 covers 14 residues. Germline CDR1 and CDR2: MNHNY and SVGAGI (reference sequence). The ends lost 5 bases at V and 11 bases at J; junction bases unmatched: 9. The CDR3 is CASSKTGGTAAQHF. The CDR3 nucleotides read TGTGCCAGCAGTAAGACAGGGGGCACAGCGGCCCAGCATTTT.

This clone was observed once. This likely stems from a read error, as it lies one base from a far larger clone. The chain has TRBV7-2 and TRBJ2-5, with D possibly matching TRBD2 (5 bases). Germline V gene sequence: CDR1 SGHTA, CDR2 FQGNSA. CDR3 length: 13 amino acids. The V end lost 1 base, the J end lost 7 bases, and 10 bases lay between the germline ends. CDR3 sequence reads: CASSLGGLATQYF. In nucleotides, the CDR3 is TGTGCCAGCAGCTTAGGAGGGCTAGCGACCCAGTACTTC.

The chain carries TRBV7-2 and TRBJ2-3; D may be TRBD2 (5 bases). The CDR3 has 16 residues. The V end was cut by 5 bases, the J end by 4 bases, with 19 bases between. Per the germline V gene, CDR1 is SGHTA and CDR2 is FQGNSA. This chain's CDR3 is CASSPRPGWGADTQYF. The CDR3 region has the DNA TGTGCCAGCAGCCCCCGCCCCGGCTGGGGAGCAGATACGCAGTATTTT.

The chain uses TRBV9 and TRBJ1-2; TRBD1 matches at 7 bases. Germline loops: CDR1 SGDLS, CDR2 YYNGEE. This CDR3 has 12 amino acids. V gave up 2 bases and J gave up 8 bases; unmatched junction bases: 3. This CDR3 reads CASSVDRDGYTF. The CDR3 region has the DNA TGTGCCAGCAGCGTTGACAGGGACGGCTACACCTTC.